This T cell receptor beta chain comes out of a study of blood T cells in healthy people across ages. This clonotype was seen more than once but under ten times. The antigen is undetermined. Each of the donors had 9 to 10 milliliters of peripheral blood drawn into EDTA-treated Vacutainer tubes. General observations from the study: The unknown donor CMV status may have confounded expanded clonotype changes. Higher diversity and more naive CD4+ cells were features of long-lived donors, compared to aged donors. Underestimates were what the diversity estimates from one million T cells were considered to be.

CDR3 length equals 16 residues. Germline-derived CDR1 and CDR2 are SNHLY and FYNNEI. V lost 2 bases and J lost 10; bases outside the gene matches: 9. The use of a sample-barcoded 5' primer and a J-beta primer mix characterized a second PCR of roughly 6 to 11 cycles. TCRdb used MiXCR to reprocess the 5' RACE reads, holding one entry per CDR3 protein. This table has under 1 million distinct CDR3 sequences, approximately 48% appearing once. The TCR sequence derives from a man in his 60s in good health. J is TRBJ2-1 and V is TRBV2; 12 bases fit TRBD2. Sequencing was carried out using blood. The CDR3 nucleotides are TGTGCCAGCAGTGAACAGGCTAGCGGGGGGGCAGGCGAGCAGTTCTTC. Amino acid sequence: CASSEQASGGAGEQFF.